The 22 T cell receptor beta chains presented below share a single source sample, sequenced in a study of T-cell memory formation after mild COVID-19. TCRdb reanalysed the 5' RACE reads using MiXCR and keeps one entry per CDR3 protein. The sample lists 100,000 to 120,000 distinct CDR3 sequences, 18% occurring once. Sequencing was carried out using PBMCs or a T cell subset sorted from them (not recorded which). These receptors were taken from a man aged 18 to 29 who had mild COVID-19 (a few samples of this study predate the infection). Cell type and time point are not known.

This clonotype was seen only a few times. The V gene is TRBV15, the J gene TRBJ2-5; 8 nucleotides match TRBD2. Germline CDR1 reads LNHNV; CDR2 reads YYDKDF (reference sequence). The CDR3 runs 15 residues. The V segment lost 5 bases and the J segment 5 bases; nucleotides outside the gene matches: 10. In nucleotides, the CDR3 is TGTGCCACCAGCCAGAGCCGGGGGGGAGGGGAGACCCAGTACTTC. It is translated as CATSQSRGGGETQYF.

The chain links TRBV20-1 to TRBJ2-1, with D unclear. Germline V CDR1 and CDR2: DFQATT, SNEGSKA (reference sequence). CDR3 length equals 14 residues. V was shortened by 2 bases and J by 1 base, with 9 bases between the two germline ends. CDR3 DNA sequence: TGCAGTGCTAGACCCGGACCGTCCTACAATGAGCAGTTCTTC. Translating it yields CSARPGPSYNEQFF.

This clonotype was detected only a few times. V usage is TRBV12-3 or TRBV12-4 and J usage is TRBJ1-2; D call uncertain. There are 14 residues in the CDR3. V was cut by 3 bases and J by 7 bases, with 15 bases left in between. The DNA for the CDR3 is TGTGCCAGCAGTTTCGGCGCCTCATGGAGTGGCTACACCTTC. Translated: CASSFGASWSGYTF.

A few counts support this clonotype. The chain combines TRBV24-1 with TRBJ2-5, with D perhaps matching TRBD2 (5 bases). V was trimmed by 9 bases and J by 1 base, leaving 11 bases between them. The CDR3 extends over 13 amino acids. The germline CDR1 and CDR2 sequences are KGHDR and SFDVKD. The CDR3 nucleotides read TGTGCCACCCGGGATGGATCCCAAGAGACCCAGTACTTC. This translates into CATRDGSQETQYF.

The chain couples TRBV20-1 to TRBJ2-7, with 9 positions matching TRBD2. Germline lookup yields CDR1 DFQATT and CDR2 SNEGSKA (reference sequence). V lost 5 bases to trimming and J lost 0 bases; unmatched junction nucleotides: 5. CDR3 length: 14 amino acids. The CDR3 region has the DNA TGCAGTGCTTGGACTAGCGTCAGCTCCTACGAGCAGTACTTC. This gives the protein CSAWTSVSSYEQYF.

This clonotype was detected only a few times. The chain carries TRBV20-1 and TRBJ2-1; D is ambiguous. This CDR3 is 13 amino acids long. CDR1 and CDR2 (germline): DFQATT, SNEGSKA (reference sequence). Trimming took 6 bases from V and 6 from J, leaving 15 bases between them. In DNA form, the CDR3 reads TGCAGTGCCCCCTCTGGATTTACCAATGAGCAGTTCTTC. Its protein is CSAPSGFTNEQFF.

The chain links TRBV6-5 to TRBJ2-7; 7 bases fit TRBD2. V was pared by 6 bases and J by 6 bases, with 11 bases of the junction left unmatched. The germline V gene encodes CDR1 MNHEY and CDR2 SVGAGI. This CDR3 has 14 amino acids. CDR3 protein: CASSRVQGGAEQYF. As DNA, the CDR3 is TGTGCCAGCAGCCGCGTTCAGGGAGGGGCCGAGCAGTACTTC.

The chain carries TRBV7-6 and TRBJ1-5; 7 bases are a match to TRBD1. From germline, CDR1 is SGHVS and CDR2 FNYEAQ. The CDR3 has 16 amino acids. Trimming took 2 bases from V and 3 from J; bases not matched to a gene: 7. The CDR3 region has the DNA TGTGCCAGCAGCTTATTGGGGCAGGGGGACAATCAGCCCCAGCATTTT. Encoded protein: CASSLLGQGDNQPQHF.

The chain recombines TRBV20-1 with TRBJ1-1, with 8 bases identical to TRBD1. The CDR3 contains 13 residues. After removal of 6 bases from V and 1 base from J, the junction contained 4 bases not matched to a gene. CDR1 and CDR2 (germline): DFQATT, SNEGSKA (reference sequence). The CDR3 sequence: CSAPGQANTEAFF. CDR3 nucleotides: TGCAGTGCGCCGGGACAGGCGAACACTGAAGCTTTCTTT.

This clonotype has just a few counts. The chain employs TRBV7-9 and TRBJ2-7, with 8 nucleotides matching TRBD1. V trimming: 3 bases; J trimming: 5 bases; junction bases outside the gene matches: 6. This CDR3 spans 14 amino acids. Germline assignment: CDR1 SEHNR and CDR2 FQNEAQ (reference sequence). CDR3 residues: CASSFLTGGHEQYF. For the CDR3, the DNA is TGTGCCAGCAGCTTCCTCACAGGGGGGCACGAGCAGTACTTC.

This clonotype was found a few times. The chain employs TRBV7-2 and TRBJ2-7; TRBD1 matches 7 bases. The CDR3 extends over 13 amino acids. J lost 2 bases, V lost 3 bases, and 1 base had no gene match. CDR1 SGHTA and CDR2 FQGNSA come from the germline V gene. The CDR3 region is CASSFGQAYEQYV. CDR3 in DNA: TGTGCCAGCAGCTTCGGACAGGCCTACGAGCAGTACGTC.

This clonotype occurred a few times. This chain links TRBV9 with TRBJ2-3; D gene uncertain. V dropped 5 bases and J dropped 0 bases, with 13 bases sitting between them. This CDR3 comprises 15 residues. CDR1 and CDR2 from the germline V gene are SGDLS and YYNGEE. This chain's CDR3 is CASRSPPGSTDTQYF. The DNA for the CDR3 is TGTGCCAGCAGATCACCCCCTGGTAGCACAGATACGCAGTATTTT.

The rearrangement links TRBV6-2 or TRBV6-3 to TRBJ1-4; D is undetermined. Germline loops: CDR1 MNHEY, CDR2 SVGEGT. V lost 6 bases and J lost 8, with 7 bases in between. The CDR3 sequence is 11 residues long. Here the CDR3 reads CASSPHEKLFF. The DNA of the CDR3 is TGTGCCAGCAGCCCTCACGAAAAACTGTTTTTT.

This chain's CDR3 is CASRENRNTEAFF. The CDR3 coding sequence is TGTGCCAGCAGAGAAAACAGGAACACTGAAGCTTTCTTT. This chain uses TRBV2 with TRBJ1-1; D gene uncertain. The CDR3 sequence is 13 residues long. Germline CDR1 SNHLY, CDR2 FYNNEI. V was pared by 6 bases and J by 1 base, with 9 bases between.

This clonotype turned up a few times. J is TRBJ2-1 and V is TRBV29-1; D is possibly TRBD1 (6 bases). Germline CDR1 is SQVTM and CDR2 is ANQGSEA. CDR3 length: 10 residues. V shed 4 bases and J shed 14 bases, with 12 bases lying between them. CDR3 in amino acids: CSVGQAHEFF. CDR3 coding DNA: TGCAGCGTTGGACAGGCTCATGAGTTCTTC.

This clonotype was seen a few times. The chain joins TRBV6-6 to TRBJ2-5; TRBD2 agrees at 7 bases. Unmatched junction bases numbered 10, after V lost 5 bases and J lost 4 bases. The CDR3 consists of 15 residues. CDR1 MNHNY and CDR2 SVGAGI come from the germline V gene (reference sequence). CDR3 bases: TGTGCCAGCAGTGGATCGGTGCCGGGAGGAGAGACCCAGTACTTC. Its translation: CASSGSVPGGETQYF.

This chain links TRBV11-1 with TRBJ2-5; D is unresolved. Deletions cut 5 bases from V and 4 bases from J, with 14 bases between. This CDR3 spans 14 amino acids. CDR1 is SGHAT and CDR2 is FQDESV in the germline V gene (reference sequence). The CDR3 protein is CASSPWAVGETQYF. The CDR3 DNA sequence: TGTGCCAGCAGCCCTTGGGCGGTGGGAGAGACCCAGTACTTC.

By proportion, this clonotype is medium-sized. This chain connects TRBV12-3 or TRBV12-4 to TRBJ1-1; D is unresolved. The CDR3 spans 10 residues. The V and J ends lost 6 bases and 4 bases respectively, with 3 bases between them. This CDR3 is CASRGTEAFF. CDR3 nucleotide sequence: TGTGCCAGCAGGGGCACTGAAGCTTTCTTT.

This clonotype was picked up a small number of times. The chain couples TRBV12-3 or TRBV12-4 to TRBJ1-5; 7 bases fit TRBD1. Trimming took 3 bases from V and 6 from J; bases not matched to a gene: 2. This CDR3 comprises 13 residues. CDR3 coding DNA: TGTGCCAGCAGTTTTAGGGGGCCTCAGCCCCAGCATTTT. Translated, it gives CASSFRGPQPQHF.

This clonotype was observed a few times. The rearrangement joins TRBV7-9 to TRBJ1-6; D is undetermined. Germline V CDR1 and CDR2: SEHNR, FQNEAQ (reference sequence). V was trimmed by 2 bases and J by 5 bases, leaving 10 bases between them. The CDR3 loop spans 15 amino acids. The CDR3 nucleotides read TGTGCCAGCAGCTTACGGGGTGGGCATAATTCACCCCTCCACTTT. Its translation: CASSLRGGHNSPLHF.

In this sample, this clonotype turned up a few times. The chain has TRBV12-3 or TRBV12-4 and TRBJ2-5; weak D call: TRBD2 (5 bases). V was cut by 4 bases and J by 1 base, with 10 bases left in between. The CDR3 contains 14 residues. CDR3 sequence reads: CASSYPGSQETQYF. The CDR3 bases are TGTGCCAGCAGTTATCCGGGATCCCAAGAGACCCAGTACTTC.

This chain uses TRBV9 with TRBJ1-2, with D possibly being TRBD1 (6 bases). Germline V gives CDR1 SGDLS, CDR2 YYNGEE. The CDR3 covers 14 residues. V gave up 0 bases and J gave up 8 bases, with 14 bases separating them. The DNA of the CDR3 is TGTGCCAGCAGCGTAGGTTCAGGGGAAATAGGCTACACCTTC. This gives the protein CASSVGSGEIGYTF.